A selection of T cell receptor beta chains follows, all from one sample in a study of shared clonotypes between healthy human individuals. Data came from immunoSEQ multiplex PCR; TCRdb stores just in-frame clones and leaves some out. The sample carries some 600,000 clones, 95% to 97% recorded once. The sequenced sample was naive CD8+ T cells sorted from blood. Every receptor here comes from a woman aged 30 to 39 in good health. Each CDR3 is given with its conserved first and last residue. D genes are given only for firm matches. Size is omitted from some rows. Given values are once, few, many or a class for expanded clones.

TRBJ2-3 | TRBV2 | . | . | TGTGCCAGCAGTGTCGCCCGAGACTACACAGATACGCAGTATTTT | CASSVARDYTDTQYF
TRBJ2-3 | TRBV29-1 | TRBD2 | once | TGCAGCGTAGCCGGGACTAGCGTCTCTAGCACAGATACGCAGTATTTT | CSVAGTSVSSTDTQYF
TRBJ1-1 | TRBV5-6 | . | . | TGTGCCAGCAGCTCCAGTGAGAGCTTGCAAGTAGCTTTCTTT | CASSSSESLQVAFF
TRBJ2-1 | TRBV5-4 | TRBD1 | . | TGTGCCAGCAGCTTAGGGGCAGGGGGCTTTTATAATTACAATGAGCAGTTCTTC | CASSLGAGGFYNYNEQFF
TRBJ2-1 | TRBV4-1 | TRBD2 | . | TGCGCCAGCAGCCAAGTTTTTGTTTCGGCGGGACTAGGGTTGGATGAGCAGTTCTTC | CASSQVFVSAGLGLDEQFF
TRBJ2-1 | TRBV28 | . | . | TGTGCCAGCAGTCCCCTTACCGGGAGTCCCTACAATGAGCAGTTCTTC | CASSPLTGSPYNEQFF
TRBJ2-1 | TRBV30 | TRBD2 | . | TGTGCCTGGGGGACTATATCAAATGAGCAGTTCTTC | CAWGTISNEQFF
TRBJ2-7 | TRBV4-1 | TRBD2 | . | TGCGCCAGCAGCCAAGAGATGGGACTAGCGGTCCCCTCCACAGAGCAGTACTTC | CASSQEMGLAVPSTEQYF
TRBJ1-5 | TRBV5-4 | . | . | TGTGCCAGCAGCTCGGACCCGAACAGCAATCAGCCCCAGCATTTT | CASSSDPNSNQPQHF
TRBJ2-1 | TRBV27 | . | . | TGTGCCAGCAGTTTGGAGGGGATGAATGAGCAGTTCTTC | CASSLEGMNEQFF
TRBJ1-1 | TRBV5-1 | . | . | TGCGCCAGCAGCTTTTGGCTGAACACTGAAGCTTTCTTT | CASSFWLNTEAFF
TRBJ2-7 | TRBV4-1 | TRBD2 | . | TGCGCCAGCAGCCGAGGACTAGTATACGAGCAGTACTTC | CASSRGLVYEQYF
TRBJ2-3 | TRBV9 | . | . | TGTGCCAGCAGCACTGCTAGCGAGATAGATACGCAGTATTTT | CASSTASEIDTQYF
TRBJ2-1 | TRBV10-2 | . | . | TGCGCCAGCGGGTCTAGCGTCAATGAGCAGTTCTTC | CASGSSVNEQFF
TRBJ2-3 | TRBV27 | TRBD1 | . | TGTGCCAGCAGCCCCGACGGGACAGGGGAGGAGGATACGCAGTATTTT | CASSPDGTGEEDTQYF
TRBJ1-6 | TRBV14 | . | . | TGTGCCAGCAGCCTAAGAGGGGTCGGTTATTCACCCCTCCACTTT | CASSLRGVGYSPLHF
TRBJ2-7 | TRBV6-5 | . | . | TGTGCCAGCAGTTACGCGGGTGGGGAGCAGTACTTC | CASSYAGGEQYF
TRBJ2-1 | TRBV6-6 | TRBD2 | . | TGTGCCAGCAGTTACTATGCTAGCGGGAGTGGGGATGAGCAGTTCTTC | CASSYYASGSGDEQFF